This entry concerns a single T cell receptor beta chain. The sample is drawn from a study of blood T cell repertoires in COVID-19. Sequencing was performed with immunoSEQ multiplex PCR; in TCRdb, only in-frame clones are kept and a portion is missing. This sample carries 250,000 or so clones, 83% of them seen once, and the ten largest clones take about 3.8%. Sequencing used PBMCs or T cells enriched from blood (not recorded which). The receptor was derived from a woman aged 40 to 50 who had been exposed to COVID-19.

CDR3 sequence (DNA): TGTGCCAGCAGCCCCGAGGTAGGGGGTGGCTATGGCTACACCTTC. This sequence encodes CASSPEVGGGYGYTF. V is TRBV6-5 and J is TRBJ1-2; maybe TRBD1 (6 bases). Trimming shortened V by 6 bases and J by 4 bases, and 18 bases separated the two germline ends. The germline gives CDR1 MNHEY, CDR2 SVGAGI. This CDR3 has 15 residues.